In its sample, the clone carrying this TCR beta chain was seen many times. Its target is not known. At one of its ends the junction is not consistent with the germline gene, which may arise from a read error. Individual cDNA molecules carried attached unique molecular identifiers. TCRdb recomputed calls from the 5' RACE reads with MiXCR, one row per CDR3 protein. The sample gives about 44,000 distinct CDR3 sequences, 5.5% to 6.5% of which show up once; roughly an eighth is in the top ten. This sample stems from a study of early T cells in non-severe SARS-CoV-2 infection. Overall study: Alpha and beta chains were unpaired, from unsorted whole-blood bulk RNA. Whole-study results and caveats: Anti-spike CD8 responses were favored by VDJdb matching, which missed private and CD4 specificities.

The CDR3 length is 14 residues. Germline assignment: CDR1 SGHAT and CDR2 FQNNGV. The clonotype originates from an adult who was a healthcare worker with PCR-confirmed SARS-CoV-2 infection or an uninfected control (not recorded which). The V and J genes are TRBV11-2 and TRBJ2-3, with D possibly TRBD2 on 7 matching bases. Specimen: whole blood. In DNA form, the CDR3 reads TGTGCCAGCAGCCCGACGGGGGGCACAGATACGCGGTATTTT. This codes for CASSPTGGTDTRYF.